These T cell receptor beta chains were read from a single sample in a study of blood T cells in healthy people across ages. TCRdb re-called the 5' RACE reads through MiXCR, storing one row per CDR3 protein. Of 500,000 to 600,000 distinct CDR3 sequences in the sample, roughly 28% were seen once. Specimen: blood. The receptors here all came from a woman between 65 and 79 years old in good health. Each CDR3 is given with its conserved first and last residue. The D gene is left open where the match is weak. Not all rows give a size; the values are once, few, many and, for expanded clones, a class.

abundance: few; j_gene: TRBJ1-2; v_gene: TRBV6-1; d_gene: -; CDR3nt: TGTGCCAGCAGTTCAACGGGACCTGGCGGCTACACCTTC; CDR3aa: CASSSTGPGGYTF
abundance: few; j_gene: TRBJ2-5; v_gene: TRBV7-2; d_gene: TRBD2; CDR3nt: TGTGCCAGCAGCCAGCAGCTGGGACTAGCGGAAGAGACCCAGTACTTC; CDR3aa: CASSQQLGLAEETQYF
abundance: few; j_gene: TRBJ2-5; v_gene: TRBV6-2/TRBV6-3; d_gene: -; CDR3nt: TGTGCCAGCACGCTTGAGGTGGAAGAGACCCAGTACTTC; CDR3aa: CASTLEVEETQYF
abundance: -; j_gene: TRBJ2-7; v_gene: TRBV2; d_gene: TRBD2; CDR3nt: TGTGCCAGCGGGACTAGCGGCGCCTACGAGCAGTATTTC; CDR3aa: CASGTSGAYEQYF
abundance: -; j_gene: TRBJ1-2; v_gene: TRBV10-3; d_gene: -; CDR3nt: TGTGCCATCACTAACACCACAAGAAGCTATGGCTACACCTTC; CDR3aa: CAITNTTRSYGYTF
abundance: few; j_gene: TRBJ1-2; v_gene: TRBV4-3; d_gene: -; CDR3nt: TGCGCCAGCAGCCAAGATAGGAAGGGTTATGGCTACACCTTC; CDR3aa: CASSQDRKGYGYTF
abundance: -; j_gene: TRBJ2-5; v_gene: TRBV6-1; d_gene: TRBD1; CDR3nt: TGTGCCAGCAATCCGGGTTTGACAGGGGATGACCAAGAGACCCAGTACTTC; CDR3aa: CASNPGLTGDDQETQYF
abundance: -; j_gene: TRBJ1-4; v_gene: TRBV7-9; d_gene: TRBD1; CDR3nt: TGTGCCAGCAGCCCGGACAGGGGTCCTAATGAAAAACTGTTTTTT; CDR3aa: CASSPDRGPNEKLFF
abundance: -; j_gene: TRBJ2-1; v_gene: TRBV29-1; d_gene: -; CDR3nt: TGCAGCGTTGAGGGCCCACAGGGTCTATACAATGAGCAGTTCTTC; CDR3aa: CSVEGPQGLYNEQFF
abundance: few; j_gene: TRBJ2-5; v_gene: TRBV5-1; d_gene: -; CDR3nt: TGCGCCAGCAGCTTGCTGTTAAGCCAGGGCAAAGAGACCCAGTACTTC; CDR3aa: CASSLLLSQGKETQYF
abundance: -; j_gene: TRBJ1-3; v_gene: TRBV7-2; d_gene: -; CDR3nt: TGTGCCAGCAGCTTAGCTGGGGGGGCGGCTGGAAACACCATATATTTT; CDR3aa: CASSLAGGAAGNTIYF
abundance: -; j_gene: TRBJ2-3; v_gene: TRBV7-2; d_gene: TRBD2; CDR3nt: TGTGCCAGCAGCCCCCTTGGACTAGCTCGGAGGACAGATACGCAGTATTTT; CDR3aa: CASSPLGLARRTDTQYF
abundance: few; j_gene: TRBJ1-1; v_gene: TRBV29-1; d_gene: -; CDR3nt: TGCAGCGTTTTAAGAGGGTCTCGAAATGAAGCTTTCTTT; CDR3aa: CSVLRGSRNEAFF
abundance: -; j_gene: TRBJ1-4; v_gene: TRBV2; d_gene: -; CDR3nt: TGTGCCAGCACCCGGCCTTCAACTAATGAAAAACTGTTTTTT; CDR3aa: CASTRPSTNEKLFF
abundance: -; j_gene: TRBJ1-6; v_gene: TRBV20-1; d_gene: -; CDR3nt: TGCAGTGCCTTTCACCGGGCCGGCTATTCACCCCTCCACTTT; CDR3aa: CSAFHRAGYSPLHF
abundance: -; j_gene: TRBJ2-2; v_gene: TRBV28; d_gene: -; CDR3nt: TGTGCCAGCAGTACCCGACAGAACACCAGGGAGCTGTTTTTT; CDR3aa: CASSTRQNTRELFF
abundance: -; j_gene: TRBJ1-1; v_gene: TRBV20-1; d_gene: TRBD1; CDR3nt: TGCAGTGCAACAAGGACAGGGTTGAACACTGAAGCTTTCTTT; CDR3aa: CSATRTGLNTEAFF
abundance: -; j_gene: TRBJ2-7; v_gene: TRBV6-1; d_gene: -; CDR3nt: TGTGCCAGCAGTCGGCTAAGCGGTTTCGAGCAGTACTTC; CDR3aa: CASSRLSGFEQYF
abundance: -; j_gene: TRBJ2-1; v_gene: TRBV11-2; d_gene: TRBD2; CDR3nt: TGTGCCAGCAGCTTAGGACTAGCGGGGGCCGGGTTCTTC; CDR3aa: CASSLGLAGAGFF
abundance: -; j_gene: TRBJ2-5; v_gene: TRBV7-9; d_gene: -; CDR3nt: TGTGCCAGCAGCTTCGACACGCAAGAGACCCAGTACTTC; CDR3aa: CASSFDTQETQYF
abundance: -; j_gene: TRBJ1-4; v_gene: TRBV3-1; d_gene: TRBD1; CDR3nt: TGTGCCAGCAGCCAAGATGGGACAGGGCAGGAAGGAAGACTGTTTTTT; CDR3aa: CASSQDGTGQEGRLFF
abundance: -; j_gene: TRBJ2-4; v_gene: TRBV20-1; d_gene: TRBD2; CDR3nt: TGCAGTGCTAGCCCCGGGCCGGAGGGAGGGAACATTCAGTACTTC; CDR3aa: CSASPGPEGGNIQYF
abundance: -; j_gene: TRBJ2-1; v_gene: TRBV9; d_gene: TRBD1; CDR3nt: TGTGCCAGCAGCGCCTCCGGGACAGGGGAGGCTAATGAGCAGTTCTTC; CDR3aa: CASSASGTGEANEQFF
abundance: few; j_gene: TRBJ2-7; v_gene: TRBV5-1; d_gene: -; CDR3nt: TGCGCCAGCAGCTTGGACAGAGCGACTTACGAGCAGTACTTC; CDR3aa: CASSLDRATYEQYF
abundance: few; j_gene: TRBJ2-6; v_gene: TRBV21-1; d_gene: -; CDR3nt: TGTGCCAGCATCCCCTCCGGGACAGCGCGTGGGGCCAACGTCCTGACTTTC; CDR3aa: CASIPSGTARGANVLTF
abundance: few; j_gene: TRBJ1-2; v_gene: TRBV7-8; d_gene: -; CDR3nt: TGTGCCAGCAGCTTACAACAGAAGTATGGCTACACCTTC; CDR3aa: CASSLQQKYGYTF
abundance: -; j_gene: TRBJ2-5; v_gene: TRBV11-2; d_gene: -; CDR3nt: TGTGCCTGCAGCTTAGTCACTCCGACCACCGGGGAGACCCAGTACTTC; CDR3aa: CACSLVTPTTGETQYF
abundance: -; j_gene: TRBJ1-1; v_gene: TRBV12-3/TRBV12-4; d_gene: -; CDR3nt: TGTGCCAGCAGTTTGGACCCCCGCAGGAACACTGAAGCTTTCTTT; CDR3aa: CASSLDPRRNTEAFF
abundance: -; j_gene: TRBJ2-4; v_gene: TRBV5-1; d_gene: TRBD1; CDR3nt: TGCGCCAGCAGCTCCGGGACAGCCGAAAACATTCAGTACTTC; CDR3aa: CASSSGTAENIQYF
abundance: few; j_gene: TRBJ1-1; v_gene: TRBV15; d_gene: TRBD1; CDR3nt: TGTGCCACCAGCAGAGCCGGGACAGGGAACACTGAAGCTTTCTTT; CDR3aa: CATSRAGTGNTEAFF
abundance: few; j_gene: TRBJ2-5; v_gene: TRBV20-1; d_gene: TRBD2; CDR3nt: TGCAGTGCTAGTCCTCTAGCGGGGCCCCAAGAGACCCGGTACTTC; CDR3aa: CSASPLAGPQETRYF
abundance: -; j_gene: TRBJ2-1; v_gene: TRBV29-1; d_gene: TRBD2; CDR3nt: TGCAGCGTCCGAGGGACGAGCGGGGTCAATGAGCAGTTCTTC; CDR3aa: CSVRGTSGVNEQFF
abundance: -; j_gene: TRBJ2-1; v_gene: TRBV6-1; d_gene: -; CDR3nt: TGTGCCAGCAATAACGGGGTCTTGAATGAGCAGTTCTTC; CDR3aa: CASNNGVLNEQFF
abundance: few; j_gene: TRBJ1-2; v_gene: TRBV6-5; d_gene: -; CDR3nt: TGTGCCAGCAAGCTCCGGGACCTCTATGGCTACACCTTC; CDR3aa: CASKLRDLYGYTF
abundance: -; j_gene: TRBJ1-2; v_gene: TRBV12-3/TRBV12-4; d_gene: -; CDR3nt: TGTGCCAGCAGTTTATGGGGGGCCCAATATGGCTACACCTTC; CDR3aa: CASSLWGAQYGYTF
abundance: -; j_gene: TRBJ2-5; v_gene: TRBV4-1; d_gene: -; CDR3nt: TGCGCCAGCAGCCAAGCAGCGACCCAAGGCTGGGGGACCCAGTACTTC; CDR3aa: CASSQAATQGWGTQYF
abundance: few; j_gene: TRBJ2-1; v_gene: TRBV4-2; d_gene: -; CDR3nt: TGTGCCAGCAGCCAAGCCGTGGGGGCAAAAGATGAGCAGTTCTTC; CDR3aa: CASSQAVGAKDEQFF
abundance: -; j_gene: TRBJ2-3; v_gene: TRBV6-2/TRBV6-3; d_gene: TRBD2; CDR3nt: TGTGCCAGCAACCCGACTAGCGGGGGGGCAGCCAGCACAGATACGCAGTATTTT; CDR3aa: CASNPTSGGAASTDTQYF
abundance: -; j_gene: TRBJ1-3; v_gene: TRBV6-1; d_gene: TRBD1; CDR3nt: TGTGCCAGCAGTAGGGACAGGCGGACCTCTGGAAACACCATATATTTT; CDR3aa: CASSRDRRTSGNTIYF
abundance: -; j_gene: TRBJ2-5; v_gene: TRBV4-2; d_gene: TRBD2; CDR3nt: TGTGCCAGCAGCCAAGATACTAGCGGGGGGCGAGAGACCCAGTACTTC; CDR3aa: CASSQDTSGGRETQYF
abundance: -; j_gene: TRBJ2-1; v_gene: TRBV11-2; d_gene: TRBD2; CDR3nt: TGTGCCAGCAGCTTCGTCTTAGCGGGGTGGGGTAGGAATGAGCAGTTCTTC; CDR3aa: CASSFVLAGWGRNEQFF
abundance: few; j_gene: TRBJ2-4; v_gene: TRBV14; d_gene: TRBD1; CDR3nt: TGTGCCAGCAGCCAAGGGAGGACAGGGAACATTCAGTACTTC; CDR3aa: CASSQGRTGNIQYF
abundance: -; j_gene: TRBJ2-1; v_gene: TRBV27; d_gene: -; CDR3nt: TGTGCCAGCAGTTTAAAACCGACAGCGGGTGAGCAGTTCTTC; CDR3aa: CASSLKPTAGEQFF
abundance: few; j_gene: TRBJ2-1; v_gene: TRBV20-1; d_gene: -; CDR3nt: TGCAGTGGCCACCTCGGGTATGAGCAGTTCTTC; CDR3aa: CSGHLGYEQFF
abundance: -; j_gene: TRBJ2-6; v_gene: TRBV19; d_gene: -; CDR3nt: TGTGCCAGTAGTCCATGGGCCTACTCTGGGGCCAACGTCCTGACTTTC; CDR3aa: CASSPWAYSGANVLTF
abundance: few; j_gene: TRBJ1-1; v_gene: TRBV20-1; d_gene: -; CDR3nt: TGCAGTGCAACACCCTCCATGAACACTGAAGCTTTCTTT; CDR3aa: CSATPSMNTEAFF
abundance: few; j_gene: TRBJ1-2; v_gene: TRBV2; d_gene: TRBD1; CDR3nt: TGTGCCAGCAGCCTACAGGGGGCCAAAGGCTACACCTTC; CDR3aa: CASSLQGAKGYTF
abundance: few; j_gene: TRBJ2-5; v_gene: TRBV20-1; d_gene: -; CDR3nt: TGCAGTGCTATTATGTCCCATCGGGGCAACAAAGAGACCCAGTACTTC; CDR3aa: CSAIMSHRGNKETQYF
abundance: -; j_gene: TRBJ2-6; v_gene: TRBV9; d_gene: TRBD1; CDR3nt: TGTGCCAGCAGCCAGAGGACAGGGGAGTCTGGGGCCAACGTCCTGACTTTC; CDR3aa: CASSQRTGESGANVLTF
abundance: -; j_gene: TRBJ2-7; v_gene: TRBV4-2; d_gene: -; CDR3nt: TGTGCCAGCAGCGGGTCAGGGGGGCTAGCGAGTTCCTACGAGCAGTACTTC; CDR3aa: CASSGSGGLASSYEQYF
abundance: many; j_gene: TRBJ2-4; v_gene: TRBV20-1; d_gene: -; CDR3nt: TGCAGTGCTAGCCCCCCTGCGGGACAGCTACTAGCCAAAAACATTCAGTACTTC; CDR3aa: CSASPPAGQLLAKNIQYF